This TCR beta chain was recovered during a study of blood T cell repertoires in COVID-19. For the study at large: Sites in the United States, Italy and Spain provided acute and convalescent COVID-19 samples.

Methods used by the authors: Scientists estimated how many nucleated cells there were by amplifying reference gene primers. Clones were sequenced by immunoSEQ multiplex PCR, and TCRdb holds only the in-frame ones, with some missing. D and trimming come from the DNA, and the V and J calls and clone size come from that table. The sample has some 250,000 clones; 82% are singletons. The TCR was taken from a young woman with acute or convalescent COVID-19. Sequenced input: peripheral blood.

This chain's CDR3 is CASSPGEGFYNEQFF. CDR3 DNA: TGTGCCAGCAGTCCCGGGGAGGGATTCTACAATGAGCAGTTCTTC. The chain is built from TRBV28 and TRBJ2-1; 7 bases are shared with TRBD2. The CDR3 extends over 15 amino acids. Unmatched junction bases numbered 7, after V lost 5 bases and J lost 3 bases. The germline CDR1 and CDR2 sequences are MDHEN and SYDVKM.